This entry lists 30 T cell receptor beta chains sequenced from one sample in a study of OX40 agonist ivuxolimab in advanced cancers. Method: immunoSEQ multiplex PCR; TCRdb's copy keeps in-frame clones and lacks some. The table records roughly 64,000 clones, 82% of them present only once. The material was CD4+ or CD8+ T cells sorted from blood, obtained in a trial of the OX40 agonist ivuxolimab. These TCRs come from an adult with an advanced solid tumor such as melanoma, head and neck, liver or kidney cancer.

The rearrangement uses TRBV21-1 and TRBJ2-1; the table's D call TRBD2 went unverified against the DNA. TRBV21-1 is a known pseudogene. The CDR3 is made up of 14 amino acids. The DNA of the CDR3 is TGTGCCAGCAGCGTGGGGGAGGGGGACAATGAGCAGTTCTTC. Its protein product is CASSVGEGDNEQFF.

This clone turned up a few times. This chain links TRBV7-9 with TRBJ1-1; D is perhaps TRBD1 (6 bases). Germline values: CDR1 SEHNR, CDR2 FQNEAQ (reference sequence). V was shortened by 5 bases and J by 5 bases, with 12 bases between the two germline ends. This CDR3 is built from 13 residues. The CDR3 protein is CASSPQGGTEAFF. CDR3 DNA sequence: TGTGCCAGCAGCCCACAGGGAGGTACTGAAGCTTTCTTT.

The chain links TRBV30 to TRBJ2-2, with 7 bases aligning to TRBD1. J lost 4 bases, V lost 4 bases, and 3 bases had no gene match. CDR3 length equals 13 residues. CDR1 and CDR2 from the germline V gene are GTSNPN and SVGIG (reference sequence). The chain's CDR3 is CAWTGQFTGELFF. CDR3 DNA sequence: TGTGCCTGGACGGGACAGTTCACCGGGGAGCTGTTTTTT.

The chain links TRBV6-5 to TRBJ2-5; D perhaps matches TRBD2 (6 bases). CDR1 MNHEY and CDR2 SVGAGI come from the germline V gene. The ends were cut back, 5 bases at V and 5 bases at J, with 12 bases in the middle. CDR3 length: 13 residues. The chain's CDR3 is CASSKPGLETQYF. As DNA, the CDR3 is TGTGCCAGCAGTAAACCGGGACTCGAGACCCAGTACTTC.

In this sample, this clone turned up a few times. The gene calls are TRBV6-5 and TRBJ2-7, with D possibly TRBD1 on 6 matching bases. V was cut by 6 bases and J by 2 bases, with 11 bases left in between. The CDR3 consists of 13 residues. Per the germline V gene, CDR1 is MNHEY and CDR2 is SVGAGI. CDR3 loop: CASSAGTPYEQYF. The CDR3 coding sequence is TGTGCCAGCAGCGCCGGGACACCCTACGAGCAGTACTTC.

The chain has TRBV18 and TRBJ2-1; 11 nucleotides line up with TRBD2. The germline CDR1 and CDR2 sequences are KGHSH and LQKENI. With V trimmed by 4 bases and J by 8 bases, 7 bases remained unmatched. The CDR3 extends over 15 amino acids. The DNA for the CDR3 is TGTGCCAGCTCACTACTTAGCGGGGGGGCTGATGAGCAGTTCTTC. Protein sequence: CASSLLSGGADEQFF.

V usage is TRBV18 and J usage is TRBJ2-7; 10 bases map to TRBD1. V shed 3 bases and J 4 bases; nucleotides not matched to a gene: 3. The CDR3 runs 14 residues. The germline CDR1 and CDR2 sequences are KGHSH and LQKENI. CDR3 protein: CASSPTGGRYEQYF. Here the CDR3 DNA reads TGTGCCAGCTCACCGACAGGGGGCCGGTACGAGCAGTACTTC.

V is TRBV19 and J is TRBJ1-6, with D uncertain. CDR1 and CDR2 from the germline V gene are LNHDA and SQIVND (reference sequence). The V gene lost 8 bases and the J gene lost 6 bases, with 14 bases spanning the gap. This CDR3 comprises 14 residues. The CDR3 reads CASGIGRINSPLHF. CDR3 sequence (DNA): TGTGCCAGTGGAATAGGACGGATTAATTCACCCCTCCACTTT.

The genes are TRBV7-9 and TRBJ2-5; 8 bases are shared with TRBD1. Germline V gene lookup returns CDR1 SEHNR and CDR2 FQNEAQ (reference sequence). With V trimmed by 5 bases and J by 5 bases, 7 bases remained unmatched. CDR3 length: 14 amino acids. CDR3 nucleotide sequence: TGTGCCAGCAGCGGGCGACAGGGGTCGGAGACCCAGTACTTC. Protein sequence: CASSGRQGSETQYF.

The chain carries TRBV5-1 and TRBJ2-5; unclear D gene. V was pared by 4 bases and J by 0 bases, with 4 bases between. In germline, CDR1 is SGHRS, CDR2 YFSETQ. The CDR3 spans 12 residues. The CDR3 reads CASSEYQETQYF. The CDR3 DNA is TGCGCCAGCAGCGAGTACCAAGAGACCCAGTACTTC.

The chain is built from TRBV5-1 and TRBJ1-3; unclear D gene. The germline V gene has CDR1 SGHRS and CDR2 YFSETQ. V gave up 0 bases and J gave up 0 bases, with 4 bases separating them. The CDR3 extends over 14 amino acids. The CDR3 reads CASSLGYSGNTIYF. The DNA for the CDR3 is TGCGCCAGCAGCTTGGGGTACTCTGGAAACACCATATATTTT.

The chain couples TRBV19 to TRBJ2-3; TRBD2 matches 11 bases. In germline, CDR1 is LNHDA, CDR2 SQIVND (reference sequence). This CDR3 has 15 residues. V was clipped by 5 bases and J by 5 bases; unmatched bases: 6. The CDR3, as DNA: TGTGCCAGTAGTTTTGGACTAGCGGGCGGAGATACGCAGTATTTT. Translating gives CASSFGLAGGDTQYF.

This chain connects TRBV18 to TRBJ1-2; perhaps TRBD1 as D (5 bases). Trimming removed 0 bases at V and 0 bases at J, with 11 bases between. Germline values: CDR1 KGHSH, CDR2 LQKENI. The CDR3 extends over 16 amino acids. CDR3 sequence (DNA): TGTGCCAGCTCACCACCGGGGCGGGGGTCTAACTATGGCTACACCTTC. Translated: CASSPPGRGSNYGYTF.

This rearrangement joins TRBV5-4 to TRBJ1-1, with 9 nucleotides matching TRBD1. This CDR3 has 15 residues. In germline, CDR1 is SGHNT, CDR2 YYREEE (reference sequence). After removal of 4 bases from V and 3 bases from J, the junction contained 7 bases not matched to a gene. The CDR3 coding sequence is TGTGCCAGCAGCCCCGCCGGGACAGGGTACACTGAAGCTTTCTTT. This encodes CASSPAGTGYTEAFF.

Comments on this clone: Other DNA sequences of this sample code for an identical CDR3. The genes are TRBV18 and TRBJ2-3; the D gene is possibly TRBD2 (6 bases). CDR3 length equals 14 residues. Germline V gene sequence: CDR1 KGHSH, CDR2 LQKENI. Trimming cost V 1 base and J 3 bases, with 8 bases left between them. The CDR3: CASSPQGGTDTQYF. In DNA, the CDR3 is TGTGCCAGCTCACCACAGGGAGGTACAGATACGCAGTATTTT. Full variable domain (rest looked up from reference TRBV18 and TRBJ2-3): NAGVMQNPRHLVRRRGQEARLRCSPMKGHSHVYWYRQLPEEGLKFMVYLQKENIIDESGMPKERFSAEFPKEGPSILRIQQVVRGDSAAYFCASSPQGGTDTQYFGPGTRLTVL.

V gene TRBV11-2 combines with J gene TRBJ2-1; D gene ambiguous. Trimming took 3 bases from V and 10 from J, leaving 7 bases between them. Germline assignment: CDR1 SGHAT and CDR2 FQNNGV. CDR3 length: 11 residues. Here the CDR3 DNA reads TGTGCCAGCAGCTTGTTCGGAGAGCAGTTCTTC. Translation gives CASSLFGEQFF.

The rearrangement links TRBV2 to TRBJ1-4; TRBD1 agrees at 8 bases. Germline V lookup: CDR1 SNHLY, CDR2 FYNNEI. Trimming cost V 4 bases and J 4 bases; bases outside gene matches: 5. This CDR3 is built from 15 residues. The CDR3 loop is CASSGGQGRNEKLFF. The CDR3 DNA reads TGTGCCAGCAGTGGTGGACAGGGCCGTAATGAAAAACTGTTTTTT.

The V gene is TRBV2, the J gene TRBJ1-2; perhaps TRBD1 as D (6 bases). The CDR3 spans 12 residues. CDR1 is SNHLY and CDR2 is FYNNEI in the germline V gene. V was pared by 7 bases and J by 8 bases, with 14 bases between. In nucleotides, the CDR3 is TGTGCCAGCAAGGGGGACATTAAAGGCTACACCTTC. Protein: CASKGDIKGYTF.

CDR3 residues: CASSDLSRNTSLAKNIQYF. Written as DNA, the CDR3 is TGTGCCAGCAGTGACTTATCCAGAAACACTAGTCTAGCCAAAAACATTCAGTACTTC. This rearrangement joins TRBV6-4 to TRBJ2-4, with a possible D match to TRBD2 (5 bases). Trimming removed 1 base at V and 0 bases at J, with 19 bases between. Germline CDR1 and CDR2: MRHNA and SNTAGT. The CDR3 has 19 amino acids.

This chain connects TRBV6-5 to TRBJ2-2, with TRBD2 identical over 8 bases. This CDR3 is 15 amino acids long. Looked up from germline, CDR1 is MNHEY and CDR2 is SVGAGI. V gave up 5 bases and J gave up 0 bases; unmatched junction bases: 2. The CDR3 here is CASSIAGTNTGELFF. CDR3 nucleotide sequence: TGTGCCAGCAGTATAGCGGGGACGAACACCGGGGAGCTGTTTTTT.

The V gene is TRBV5-1, the J gene TRBJ1-1; D may be TRBD1 (5 bases). There are 13 residues in the CDR3. The germline V and J ends were trimmed by 0 bases and 3 bases, with 6 bases remaining between them. Germline values: CDR1 SGHRS, CDR2 YFSETQ. Here the CDR3 reads CASSLGRDTEAFF. For the CDR3, the DNA is TGCGCCAGCAGCTTGGGCAGGGACACTGAAGCTTTCTTT.

This rearrangement joins TRBV7-7 to TRBJ2-1; 10 positions agree with TRBD2. V lost 2 bases, J lost 5 bases, and 3 bases stayed unmatched. The CDR3 runs 15 residues. Germline V gives CDR1 SSHAT, CDR2 FNYEAQ (reference sequence). The CDR3 bases are TGTGCCAGCAGCTTACTAGCGGGAGAACACAATGAGCAGTTCTTC. Translating gives CASSLLAGEHNEQFF. The variable domain in full, completed from reference TRBV7-7 and TRBJ2-1, reads GAGVSQSPRYKVTKRGQDVTLRCDPISSHATLYWYQQALGQGPEFLTYFNYEAQPDKSGLPSDRFSAERPEGSISTLTIQRTEQRDSAMYRCASSLLAGEHNEQFFGPGTRLTVL.

This chain joins TRBV5-5 and TRBJ1-1; TRBD1 matches 7 bases. Germline CDR1 and CDR2: SGHKS and YYEKEE (reference sequence). The V and J ends lost 9 bases and 1 base, in that order; junction bases with no gene match: 9. CDR3 size: 14 residues. The chain's CDR3 is CATKRTGPNTEAFF. The CDR3 DNA follows: TGTGCCACGAAGCGGACAGGCCCGAACACTGAAGCTTTCTTT. The variable domain in full, with the rest retrieved from reference TRBV5-5 and TRBJ1-1, is DAGVTQSPTHLIKTRGQQVTLRCSPISGHKSVSWYQQVLGQGPQFIFQYYEKEERGRGNFPDRFSARQFPNYSSELNVNALLLGDSALYLCATKRTGPNTEAFFGQGTRLTVV.

This chain uses TRBV2 with TRBJ2-2; D is unclear. Germline V gives CDR1 SNHLY, CDR2 FYNNEI. V was trimmed by 2 bases and J by 5 bases, leaving 6 bases between them. The CDR3 loop spans 13 amino acids. In nucleotides, the CDR3 is TGTGCCAGCAGTGAAAGGCTAACCGGGGAGCTGTTTTTT. Its translation is CASSERLTGELFF.

The chain carries TRBV6-6 and TRBJ2-5; D uncertain. The CDR3 spans 12 residues. Trimming stripped 6 bases from V and 5 bases from J, with 10 bases between. Per germline, CDR1 MNHNY and CDR2 SVGAGI (reference sequence). The CDR3, as DNA: TGTGCCAGCAGCCCAGGACGGGAGACCCAGTACTTC. The encoded protein is CASSPGRETQYF.

Here the CDR3 DNA reads TGTGCCAGCAGCTTGAGTTTACAGAGTAATTCACCCCTCCACTTT. It is translated as CASSLSLQSNSPLHF. This rearrangement joins TRBV5-4 to TRBJ1-6; D is uncertain. Trimming pared 1 base from V and 6 bases from J, leaving 11 bases between. Germline V CDR1 and CDR2: SGHNT, YYREEE (reference sequence). The CDR3 consists of 15 residues.

The genes are TRBV10-3 and TRBJ1-1, with D perhaps matching TRBD1 (5 bases). This CDR3 comprises 14 residues. The V end was cut by 0 bases, the J end by 4 bases, with 9 bases between. Germline assignment: CDR1 ENHRY and CDR2 SYGVKD. The CDR3 DNA sequence: TGTGCCATCAGTGAGTCGACGGGGGGCACTGAAGCTTTCTTT. Translation: CAISESTGGTEAFF.

The rearrangement uses TRBV5-1 and TRBJ1-1, with unresolved D. There are 16 residues in the CDR3. Trimming pared 6 bases from V and 1 base from J, leaving 19 bases between. Germline assignment: CDR1 SGHRS and CDR2 YFSETQ. The CDR3 nucleotides are TGCGCCAGCACCCCAGGCCCGCTAGAAGAGAACACTGAAGCTTTCTTT. This translates into CASTPGPLEENTEAFF.

The V and J genes are TRBV4-1 and TRBJ1-3; D call uncertain. Looked up from germline, CDR1 is MGHRA and CDR2 is YSYEKL. The germline V and J ends were trimmed by 1 base and 7 bases, with 11 bases remaining between them. CDR3 size: 14 residues. The CDR3 bases are TGCGCCAGCAGCCAAGTCGGATCACGGAACACCATATATTTT. Amino acids: CASSQVGSRNTIYF.

V gene TRBV20-1 combines with J gene TRBJ2-7; D not resolved. V was trimmed by 6 bases and J by 0 bases, leaving 6 bases between them. CDR1 and CDR2 from the germline V gene are DFQATT and SNEGSKA (reference sequence). CDR3 size: 11 residues. The DNA of the CDR3 is TGCAGTGCGCGAAGCTCCTACGAGCAGTACTTC. It encodes CSARSSYEQYF.